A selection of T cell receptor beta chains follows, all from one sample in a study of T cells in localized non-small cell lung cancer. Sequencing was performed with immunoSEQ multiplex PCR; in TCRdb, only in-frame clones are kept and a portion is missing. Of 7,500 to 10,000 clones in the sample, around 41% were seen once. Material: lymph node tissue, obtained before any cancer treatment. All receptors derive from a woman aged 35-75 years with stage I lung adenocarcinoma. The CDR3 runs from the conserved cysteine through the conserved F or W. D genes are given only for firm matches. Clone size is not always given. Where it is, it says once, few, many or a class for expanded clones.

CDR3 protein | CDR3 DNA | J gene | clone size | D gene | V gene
CASSWEDGGEAFF | TGTGCCAGCTCCTGGGAGGATGGCGGGGAAGCTTTCTTT | TRBJ1-1 | - | - | TRBV18
CASRQGSSNEQFF | TGTGCCAGCAGACAGGGGTCCAGCAATGAGCAGTTCTTC | TRBJ2-1 | - | TRBD1 | TRBV6-8
CAWSERPNEKLFF | TGTGCCTGGAGTGAGCGGCCCAATGAAAAACTGTTTTTT | TRBJ1-4 | - | - | TRBV30
CASRYPRGETQYF | TGTGCCAGCAGGTATCCAAGGGGGGAGACCCAGTACTTC | TRBJ2-5 | many | - | TRBV6-8
CAWSVDPLAKNIQYF | TGTGCCTGGAGTGTAGACCCTCTAGCCAAAAACATTCAGTACTTC | TRBJ2-4 | - | - | TRBV30
CASTRDWGYGSPLHF | TGTGCCAGCACCCGAGATTGGGGCTATGGGTCACCCCTCCACTTT | TRBJ1-6 | - | - | TRBV9
CASSRGTGAGTDYGYTF | TGTGCCAGCTCTCGAGGGACAGGGGCCGGAACTGACTATGGCTACACCTTC | TRBJ1-2 | - | TRBD1 | TRBV18
CASRGQGLTEAFF | TGTGCCAGTAGGGGACAGGGGTTGACTGAAGCTTTCTTT | TRBJ1-1 | - | TRBD1 | TRBV19
CASSWGQGPGYGYTF | TGTGCCAGCAGCTGGGGCCAGGGGCCTGGGTATGGCTACACCTTT | TRBJ1-2 | - | - | TRBV11-3
CASSFSSTGPQGTQYF | TGTGCCAGCAGCTTTAGTAGCACCGGGCCCCAAGGTACGCAGTATTTT | TRBJ2-3 | - | - | TRBV11-3
CASSMERDRGRGGYTF | TGTGCCAGTAGTATGGAGCGAGACAGGGGGCGAGGCGGCTACACCTTC | TRBJ1-2 | - | TRBD1 | TRBV19
CASSNVGAERNTEAFF | TGTGCCAGTAGTAATGTGGGGGCAGAGAGAAACACTGAAGCTTTCTTT | TRBJ1-1 | - | - | TRBV19
CASSLARGVSYNEQFF | TGTGCCAGCAGCTTGGCCAGGGGAGTCTCCTACAATGAGCAGTTCTTC | TRBJ2-1 | medium-sized | - | TRBV11-3
CASSAGPGTTNTEAFF | TGTGCCAGCAGCGCAGGACCCGGGACTACGAACACTGAAGCTTTCTTT | TRBJ1-1 | - | - | TRBV9
CASSMSGGSGTEAFF | TGTGCCAGTAGTATGTCGGGGGGGTCGGGCACTGAAGCTTTCTTT | TRBJ1-1 | - | - | TRBV19
CASSKGDRRTNEQFF | TGTGCCAGCAGCAAAGGGGACAGGAGAACCAATGAGCAGTTCTTC | TRBJ2-1 | - | TRBD1 | TRBV25-1
CASSRSIDRDTQYF | TGTGCCAGTAGTCGGTCCATTGATAGAGATACGCAGTATTTT | TRBJ2-3 | - | - | TRBV19
CASSPLTGNTEAFF | TGTGCCAGTAGTCCCCTGACAGGGAACACTGAAGCTTTCTTT | TRBJ1-1 | - | - | TRBV19
CASSPPQLTSGGDEQYF | TGTGCCAGCAGTCCCCCCCAATTAACCAGCGGGGGTGACGAGCAGTACTTC | TRBJ2-7 | medium-sized | TRBD2 | TRBV6-8
CASSQTGLSTDTQYF | TGCGCCAGCAGCCAAACAGGACTTAGCACAGATACGCAGTATTTT | TRBJ2-3 | - | - | TRBV4-1
CASSIGRLSNQPQHF | TGTGCCAGTAGTATAGGTAGGCTTAGCAATCAGCCCCAGCATTTT | TRBJ1-5 | - | - | TRBV19
CANSLESWGNTEAFF | TGTGCCAACAGCTTAGAGTCCTGGGGAAACACTGAAGCTTTCTTT | TRBJ1-1 | few | - | TRBV11-1
CASSKQPTALEQYF | TGCGCCAGCAGCAAACAGCCGACGGCTCTCGAGCAGTACTTC | TRBJ2-7 | - | - | TRBV5-1
CASSPPRTLDSYNEQFF | TGTGCCAGCTCACCACCGAGGACCCTAGACTCCTACAATGAGCAGTTCTTC | TRBJ2-1 | - | - | TRBV18
CSVPRTGGEQYF | TGCAGCGTTCCCCGGACAGGGGGAGAGCAGTACTTC | TRBJ2-7 | once | TRBD1 | TRBV29-1
CASSDRGRVDEQFF | TGTGCCAGTAGTGACAGGGGAAGAGTCGATGAGCAGTTCTTC | TRBJ2-1 | - | TRBD1 | TRBV19